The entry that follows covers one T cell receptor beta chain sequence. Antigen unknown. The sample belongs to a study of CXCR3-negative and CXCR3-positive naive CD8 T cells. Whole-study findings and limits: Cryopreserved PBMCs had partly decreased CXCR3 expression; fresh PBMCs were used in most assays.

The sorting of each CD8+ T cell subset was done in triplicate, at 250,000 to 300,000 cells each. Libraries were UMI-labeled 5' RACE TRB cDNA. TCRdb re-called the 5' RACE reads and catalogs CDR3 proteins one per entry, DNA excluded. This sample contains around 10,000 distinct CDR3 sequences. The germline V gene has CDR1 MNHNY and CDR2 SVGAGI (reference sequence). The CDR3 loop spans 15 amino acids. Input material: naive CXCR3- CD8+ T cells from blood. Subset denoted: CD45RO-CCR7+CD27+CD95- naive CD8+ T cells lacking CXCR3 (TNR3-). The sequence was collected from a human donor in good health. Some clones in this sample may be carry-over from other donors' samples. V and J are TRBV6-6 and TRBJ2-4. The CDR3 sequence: CASSYKVEAKNIQYF.